Following are 24 T cell receptor beta chains from one sample sequenced in a study of blood T cell repertoires in COVID-19. Produced via immunoSEQ multiplex PCR; TCRdb's table is partial and in-frame only. Among fewer than 250,000 clones, roughly 87% were seen once, and the ten largest hold about 8%. Sequenced sample: peripheral blood. These receptors were collected from a woman aged 55-70 years with COVID-19, enrolled during active disease.

The gene calls are TRBV9 and TRBJ2-3; D may be TRBD2 (6 bases). V gave up 4 bases and J gave up 0 bases, with 18 bases separating them. The CDR3 consists of 17 residues. Germline loops: CDR1 SGDLS, CDR2 YYNGEE. Written as DNA, the CDR3 is TGTGCCAGCAGCAGAGAGTACCCAGGGACTAGCACAGATACGCAGTATTTT. Its protein product is CASSREYPGTSTDTQYF.

The gene calls are TRBV5-6 and TRBJ2-1; TRBD1 aligns across 9 bases. Germline loops: CDR1 SGHDT, CDR2 YYEEEE. V gave up 4 bases and J gave up 3 bases; unmatched junction bases: 17. The CDR3 length is 19 residues. CDR3 loop: CASSAVGTGPETYYNEQFF. In DNA form, the CDR3 reads TGTGCCAGCAGCGCAGTTGGGACAGGGCCCGAAACTTACTACAATGAGCAGTTCTTC.

The rearrangement links TRBV3-1 (or the pseudogene TRBV3-2) to TRBJ1-1; D gene ambiguous. V lost 1 base and J lost 13, with 16 bases in between. Germline V gives CDR1 LGHDT, CDR2 YNNKEL (reference sequence). This CDR3 has 13 residues. This CDR3 is CASSQVSRIDLFF. The CDR3, as DNA: TGTGCCAGCAGCCAAGTGTCCCGAATAGATCTTTTCTTT.

The CDR3 DNA sequence: TGTGCCAGCAGCTTTACAGCCATGAACACTGAAGCTTTCTTT. It codes for CASSFTAMNTEAFF. The rearrangement joins TRBV5-4 to TRBJ1-1; D gene uncertain. V gave up 2 bases and J gave up 0 bases, with 8 bases separating them. CDR1 SGHNT and CDR2 YYREEE come from the germline V gene (reference sequence). This CDR3 has 14 residues.

CDR3 loop: CASSIRHNTEAFF. CDR3 bases: TGTGCCAGTAGTATCCGACACAACACTGAAGCTTTCTTT. This chain links TRBV19 with TRBJ1-1; D remains unclear. Deletions cut 3 bases from V and 2 bases from J, with 7 bases between. Germline loops: CDR1 LNHDA, CDR2 SQIVND (reference sequence). The CDR3 totals 13 residues. The complete variable domain, with remaining parts taken from reference TRBV19 and TRBJ1-1, reads DGGITQSPKYLFRKEGQNVTLSCEQNLNHDAMYWYRQDPGQGLRLIYYSQIVNDFQKGDIAEGYSVSREKKESFPLTVTSAQKNPTAFYLCASSIRHNTEAFFGQGTRLTVV.

This clone was seen once. The chain joins TRBV10-1 to TRBJ2-2; 10 positions agree with TRBD2. V was pared by 0 bases and J by 9 bases, with 16 bases of the junction left unmatched. This CDR3 is 19 amino acids long. Germline V lookup: CDR1 WNHNN, CDR2 SYGVQD (reference sequence). The CDR3 sequence: CASSESNPGGSGRNRELFF. The CDR3 DNA sequence: TGCGCCAGCAGTGAGTCTAACCCGGGAGGTAGCGGGAGGAATCGGGAGCTGTTTTTT.

This chain joins TRBV28 and TRBJ1-2; weak D call: TRBD1 (5 bases). The CDR3 length is 17 residues. CDR1 is MDHEN, CDR2 SYDVKM, per germline. V shed 3 bases and J shed 1 base, with 18 bases lying between them. CDR3 residues: CASSLYTGTAVNYGYTF. CDR3 coding DNA: TGTGCCAGCAGTTTGTACACCGGGACTGCTGTTAACTATGGCTACACCTTC.

The chain recombines TRBV5-1 with TRBJ2-3; tentatively, D is TRBD2 (6 bases). Germline V CDR1 and CDR2: SGHRS, YFSETQ. Trimming removed 0 bases at V and 0 bases at J, with 11 bases between. There are 16 residues in the CDR3. The CDR3 region has the DNA TGCGCCAGCAGCTTGGGTGGAGGGACTAGCACAGATACGCAGTATTTT. The encoded protein is CASSLGGGTSTDTQYF.

V and J are TRBV6-2 or TRBV6-3 and TRBJ2-2; D perhaps matches TRBD2 (5 bases). The CDR3 has 14 amino acids. The germline CDR1 and CDR2 sequences are MNHEY and SVGEGT. Trimming cost V 7 bases and J 1 base, with 10 bases left between them. CDR3 in amino acids: CASTPRGNTGELFF. CDR3 sequence (DNA): TGTGCCAGCACCCCCCGGGGGAACACCGGGGAGCTGTTTTTT.

V gene TRBV3-1 (or the pseudogene TRBV3-2) combines with J gene TRBJ1-5; weak D call: TRBD1 (6 bases). Germline lookup yields CDR1 LGHDT and CDR2 YNNKEL (reference sequence). Deletions cut 1 base from V and 5 bases from J, with 18 bases between. This CDR3 region has 17 residues. CDR3 nucleotides: TGTGCCAGCAGCCAAGGGTGGGGGGGCTACACGGATCAGCCCCAGCATTTT. Its translation: CASSQGWGGYTDQPQHF.

The chain has TRBV14 and TRBJ1-1; D unclear. CDR3 size: 15 residues. V lost 3 bases, J lost 1 base, and 12 bases lay in between. Germline V gene sequence: CDR1 SGHDN, CDR2 FVKESK. CDR3 nucleotide sequence: TGTGCCAGCAGCCAGACGTCCGGGAAGAACACTGAAGCTTTCTTT. It is translated as CASSQTSGKNTEAFF.

This clone was recorded once. The chain employs TRBV29-1 and TRBJ1-1; the D is unclear. Trimming took 7 bases from V and 10 from J, leaving 22 bases between them. This CDR3 has 13 residues. Germline V lookup: CDR1 SQVTM, CDR2 ANQGSEA. The CDR3 here is CSARDGGKAGAFF. The CDR3 coding sequence is TGCAGCGCACGTGATGGAGGCAAGGCAGGAGCTTTCTTT.

The CDR3 coding sequence is TGTGCCAGCAGCTTGTTATTTAGCTCCTATAATTCACCCCTCCACTTT. Protein product: CASSLLFSSYNSPLHF. The V and J genes are TRBV5-6 and TRBJ1-6, with unresolved D. Trimming shortened V by 1 base and J by 0 bases, and 8 bases separated the two germline ends. CDR1 SGHDT and CDR2 YYEEEE come from the germline V gene. This CDR3 is built from 16 residues.

CDR3 amino acids: CATSSGLSYEQYF. CDR3 bases: TGTGCCACGTCATCCGGACTCTCCTACGAGCAGTACTTC. The chain combines TRBV2 with TRBJ2-7; D perhaps matches TRBD2 (5 bases). This CDR3 is 13 amino acids long. Trimming removed 10 bases at V and 0 bases at J, with 13 bases between. Germline V gene data show CDR1 as SNHLY and CDR2 as FYNNEI.

The V gene is TRBV29-1, the J gene TRBJ2-1; 9 bases are shared with TRBD2. This CDR3 comprises 16 residues. CDR1 and CDR2 from the germline V gene are SQVTM and ANQGSEA. Trimming cost V 1 base and J 0 bases; bases outside gene matches: 4. The CDR3 sequence: CSVEGGGRVSYNEQFF. The DNA of the CDR3 is TGCAGCGTTGAAGGGGGCGGGAGGGTCTCCTACAATGAGCAGTTCTTC.

This clone has only one observation. V is TRBV18 and J is TRBJ1-4; the match to TRBD1 covers 7 bases. The junction had 1 base not matched to a gene; V was cut back by 3 bases and J by 3 bases. The V gene's germline CDR1 is KGHSH and CDR2 LQKENI. CDR3 size: 14 residues. The chain's CDR3 is CASSPTGPNEKLFF. CDR3 nucleotide sequence: TGTGCCAGCTCACCGACAGGGCCTAATGAAAAACTGTTTTTT.

The chain combines TRBV3-1 (or the pseudogene TRBV3-2) with TRBJ1-2; the D gene is possibly TRBD1 (6 bases). The CDR3 length is 15 residues. Trimming took off 1 base at V and 2 bases at J, with 11 bases between the two ends. Germline V gene data show CDR1 as LGHDT and CDR2 as YNNKEL (reference sequence). CDR3 sequence (DNA): TGTGCCAGCAGCCAAGGCACAGGGACAAACTATGGCTACACCTTC. Its translation is CASSQGTGTNYGYTF.

CDR3 coding DNA: TGTGCCAGCAGCTTACCCCAGGGGACAGGGGCCCGTGGCTACACCTTC. Amino acid sequence: CASSLPQGTGARGYTF. The chain joins TRBV7-8 to TRBJ1-2, with TRBD1 matching over 10 bases. V shed 2 bases, J shed 7 bases, and the junction held 10 bases outside the gene matches. The CDR3 consists of 16 residues. Germline-derived CDR1 and CDR2 are SGHVS and FQNEAQ.

This clone showed up just once. The J gene is TRBJ2-1, the V gene TRBV29-1; 8 bases are shared with TRBD2. CDR1 SQVTM and CDR2 ANQGSEA come from the germline V gene. This CDR3 has 16 amino acids. V was pared by 7 bases and J by 7 bases, with 18 bases of the junction left unmatched. CDR3 bases: TGCAGCGCCGGCGACTCTGGACTAGCCTTGGGGAATGAGCAGTTCTTC. It is translated as CSAGDSGLALGNEQFF.

The V and J genes are TRBV19 and TRBJ1-2; no firm D call. The V end was cut by 2 bases, the J end by 2 bases, with 12 bases between. The germline gives CDR1 LNHDA, CDR2 SQIVND (reference sequence). There are 15 residues in the CDR3. The CDR3 is CASSIRTRGNYGYTF. CDR3 nucleotides: TGTGCCAGTAGTATACGGACCAGAGGGAACTATGGCTACACCTTC.

The chain uses TRBV6-5 and TRBJ1-1; TRBD1 is a possible D gene (6 bases). V lost 8 bases, J lost 4 bases, and 14 bases lay in between. This CDR3 contains 13 residues. In germline, CDR1 is MNHEY, CDR2 SVGAGI. In DNA, the CDR3 is TGTGCCAGCCCACAGGGTACCGGCACTGAAGCTTTCTTT. As protein: CASPQGTGTEAFF.

V gene TRBV19 combines with J gene TRBJ2-3, with 8 bases lining up with TRBD2. The trim removed 4 bases at V and 6 bases at J, leaving 12 bases unmatched. This CDR3 is built from 16 residues. From germline, CDR1 is LNHDA and CDR2 SQIVND (reference sequence). CDR3 nucleotide sequence: TGTGCCAGTAGTAGAGGACTAGCTTCTTACCTGGATACGCAGTATTTT. This encodes CASSRGLASYLDTQYF. The full variable domain, completed using reference TRBV19 and TRBJ2-3, is DGGITQSPKYLFRKEGQNVTLSCEQNLNHDAMYWYRQDPGQGLRLIYYSQIVNDFQKGDIAEGYSVSREKKESFPLTVTSAQKNPTAFYLCASSRGLASYLDTQYFGPGTRLTVL.

This chain uses TRBV7-9 with TRBJ1-3, with TRBD1 matching over 9 bases. The V gene end was trimmed by 5 bases and the J gene end by 2 bases; junction bases not matched to a gene: 7. CDR1 SEHNR and CDR2 FQNEAQ come from the germline V gene (reference sequence). The CDR3 covers 16 residues. The CDR3 spells CASSIPGQGTGNTIYF. For the CDR3, the DNA is TGTGCCAGCAGCATACCGGGACAGGGAACTGGAAACACCATATATTTT. The full variable domain, its missing parts supplied by reference TRBV7-9 and TRBJ1-3, is DTGVSQNPRHKITKRGQNVTFRCDPISEHNRLYWYRQTLGQGPEFLTYFQNEAQLEKSRLLSDRFSAERPKGSFSTLEIQRTEQGDSAMYLCASSIPGQGTGNTIYFGEGSWLTVV.

The chain uses TRBV19 and TRBJ1-2; D uncertain. Germline assignment: CDR1 LNHDA and CDR2 SQIVND (reference sequence). CDR3 length equals 14 residues. V was clipped by 3 bases and J by 1 base, with 9 bases between them. The CDR3 is CASSIGADNYGYTF. The CDR3 nucleotides read TGTGCCAGTAGTATCGGTGCGGATAACTATGGCTACACCTTC.